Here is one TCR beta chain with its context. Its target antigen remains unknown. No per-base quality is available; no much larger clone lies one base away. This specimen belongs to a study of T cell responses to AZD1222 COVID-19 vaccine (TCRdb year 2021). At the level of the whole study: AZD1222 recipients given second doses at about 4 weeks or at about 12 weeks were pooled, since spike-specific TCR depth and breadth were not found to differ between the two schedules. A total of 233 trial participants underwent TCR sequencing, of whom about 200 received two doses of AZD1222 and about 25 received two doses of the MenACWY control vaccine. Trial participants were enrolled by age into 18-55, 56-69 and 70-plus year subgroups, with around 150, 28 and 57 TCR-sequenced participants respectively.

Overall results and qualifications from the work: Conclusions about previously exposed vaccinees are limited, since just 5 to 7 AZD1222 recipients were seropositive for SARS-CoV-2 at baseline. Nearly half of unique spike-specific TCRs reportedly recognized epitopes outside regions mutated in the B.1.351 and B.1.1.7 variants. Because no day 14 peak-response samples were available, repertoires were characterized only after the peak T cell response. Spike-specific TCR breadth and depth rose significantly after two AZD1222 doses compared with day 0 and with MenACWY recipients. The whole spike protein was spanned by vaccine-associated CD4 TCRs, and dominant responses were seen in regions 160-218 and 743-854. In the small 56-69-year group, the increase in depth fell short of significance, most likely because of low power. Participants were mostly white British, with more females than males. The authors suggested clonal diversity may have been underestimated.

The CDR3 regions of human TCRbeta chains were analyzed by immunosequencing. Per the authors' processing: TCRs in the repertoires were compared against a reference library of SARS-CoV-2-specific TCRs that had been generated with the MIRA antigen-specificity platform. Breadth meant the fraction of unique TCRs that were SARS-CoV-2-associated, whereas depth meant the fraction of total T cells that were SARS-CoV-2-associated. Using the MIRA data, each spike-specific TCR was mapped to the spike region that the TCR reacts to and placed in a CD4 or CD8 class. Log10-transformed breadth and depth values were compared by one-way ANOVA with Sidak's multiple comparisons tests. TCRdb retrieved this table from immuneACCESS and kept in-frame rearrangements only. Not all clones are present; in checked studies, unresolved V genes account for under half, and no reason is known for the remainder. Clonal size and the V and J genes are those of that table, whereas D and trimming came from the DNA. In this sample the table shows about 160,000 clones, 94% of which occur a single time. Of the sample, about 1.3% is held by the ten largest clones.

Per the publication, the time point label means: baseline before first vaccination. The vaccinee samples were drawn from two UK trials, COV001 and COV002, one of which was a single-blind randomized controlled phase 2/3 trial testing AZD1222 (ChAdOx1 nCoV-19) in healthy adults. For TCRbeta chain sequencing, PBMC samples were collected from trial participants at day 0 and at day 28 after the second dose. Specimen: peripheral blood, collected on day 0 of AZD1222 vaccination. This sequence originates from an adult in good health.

In nucleotides, the sequence is TGTGCCAGCAGCGGGATCAGGTTGGAGCAGTACGTC. The resulting protein is CASSGIRLEQYV. The V and J segments used are TRBV7-9 and TRBJ2-7, with the identity of the D gene unclear. The germline V gene (reference sequence) specifies SEHNR as CDR1 and FQNEAQ as CDR2. V is shortened by 5 bases, J by 7 bases, and the region joining them spans 12 bases. The CDR3 spans 12 residues, from the cysteine through the valine. Only the CDR3 portion is preserved as DNA: 36 bases, with reading frame beginning at the first base.